This T cell receptor (beta chain) is drawn from a study of blood T cell repertoires in COVID-19. Study-wide context: Sample material is recorded as cDNA or gDNA derived from T cells, B-cell-depleted T cells, or PBMCs.

This CDR3 is built from 14 residues. The J segment lost 9 bases and the V segment lost 2 bases, leaving 2 bases of the junction unmatched. Germline V lookup: CDR1 SGDLS, CDR2 YYNGEE. In the authors' methods: Reference gene primer amplification yielded estimated nucleated cell counts. Some clones are missing from TCRdb's copy, which holds only in-frame ones; the method was immunoSEQ multiplex PCR. The V and J calls and clone size are taken from that table; D and trimming were inferred from the DNA. Here the sample spans fewer than 250,000 clones, around four fifths being singletons. The receptor comes from a woman at least 80 years old with COVID-19, enrolled during active disease. V usage is TRBV9 and J usage is TRBJ1-6; 10 nucleotides agree with TRBD1. The sequencing input was peripheral blood. The CDR3 loop reads CASSVRDRGSPLHF. The CDR3 DNA follows: TGTGCCAGCAGCGTCAGGGACAGGGGTTCACCCCTCCACTTT.